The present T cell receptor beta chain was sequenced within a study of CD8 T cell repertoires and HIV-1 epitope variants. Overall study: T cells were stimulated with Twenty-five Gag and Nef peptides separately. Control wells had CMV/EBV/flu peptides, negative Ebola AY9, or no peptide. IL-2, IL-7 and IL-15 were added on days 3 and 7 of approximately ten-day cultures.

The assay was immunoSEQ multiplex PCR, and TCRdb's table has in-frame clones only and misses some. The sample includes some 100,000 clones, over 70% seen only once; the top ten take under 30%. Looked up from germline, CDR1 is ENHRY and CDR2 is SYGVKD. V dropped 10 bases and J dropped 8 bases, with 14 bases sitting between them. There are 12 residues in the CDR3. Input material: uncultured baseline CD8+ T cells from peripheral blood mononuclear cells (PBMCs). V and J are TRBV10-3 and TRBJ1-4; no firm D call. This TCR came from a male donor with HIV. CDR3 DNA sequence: TGTGCCACTTCACCATTGGGCGAAAAACTGTTTTTT. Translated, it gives CATSPLGEKLFF.